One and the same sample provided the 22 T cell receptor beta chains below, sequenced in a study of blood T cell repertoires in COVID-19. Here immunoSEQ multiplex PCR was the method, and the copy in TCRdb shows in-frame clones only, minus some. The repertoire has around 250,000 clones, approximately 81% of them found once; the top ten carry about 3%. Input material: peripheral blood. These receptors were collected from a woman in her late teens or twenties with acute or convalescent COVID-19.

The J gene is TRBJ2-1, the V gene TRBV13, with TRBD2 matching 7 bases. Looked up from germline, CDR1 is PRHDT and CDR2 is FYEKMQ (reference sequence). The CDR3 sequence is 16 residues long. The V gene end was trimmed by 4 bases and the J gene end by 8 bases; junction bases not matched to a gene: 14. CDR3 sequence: CASSSDRLAGGYEQFF. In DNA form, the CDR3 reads TGTGCCAGCAGCTCCGACCGACTAGCAGGAGGCTATGAGCAGTTCTTC.

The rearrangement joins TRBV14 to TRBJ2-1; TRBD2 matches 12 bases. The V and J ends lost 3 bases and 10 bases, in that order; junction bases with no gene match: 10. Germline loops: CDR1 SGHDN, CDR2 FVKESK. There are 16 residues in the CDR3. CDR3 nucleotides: TGTGCCAGCAGCCAGACCCCTAGCGGGAGGGCCGACGAGCAGTTCTTC. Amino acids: CASSQTPSGRADEQFF.

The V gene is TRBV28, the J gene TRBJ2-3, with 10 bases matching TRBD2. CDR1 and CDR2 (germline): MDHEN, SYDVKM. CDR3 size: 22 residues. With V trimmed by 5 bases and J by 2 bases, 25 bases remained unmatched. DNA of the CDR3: TGTGCCAGCAGTCACCCCGATCTTCTGACTAGCGGGCCAAAGAAGTACACAGATACGCAGTATTTT. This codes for CASSHPDLLTSGPKKYTDTQYF.

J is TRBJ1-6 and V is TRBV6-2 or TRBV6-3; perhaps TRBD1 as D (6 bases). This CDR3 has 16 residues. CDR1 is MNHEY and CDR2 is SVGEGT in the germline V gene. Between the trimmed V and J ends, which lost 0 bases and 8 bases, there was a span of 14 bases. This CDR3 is CASSYSSHGGDSPLHF. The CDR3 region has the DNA TGTGCCAGCAGTTACTCGAGTCATGGGGGCGATTCACCCCTCCACTTT.

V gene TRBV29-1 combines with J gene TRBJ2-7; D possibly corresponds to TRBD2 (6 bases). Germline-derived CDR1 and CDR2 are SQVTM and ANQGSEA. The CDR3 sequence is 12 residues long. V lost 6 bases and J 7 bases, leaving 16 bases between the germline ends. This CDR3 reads CSVAGGGGEQYF. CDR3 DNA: TGCAGCGTGGCCGGTGGGGGAGGAGAGCAGTACTTC.

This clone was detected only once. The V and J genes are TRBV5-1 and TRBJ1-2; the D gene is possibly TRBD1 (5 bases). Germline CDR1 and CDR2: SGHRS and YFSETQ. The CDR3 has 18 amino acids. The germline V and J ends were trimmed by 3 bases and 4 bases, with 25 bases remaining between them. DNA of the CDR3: TGCGCCAGCAGCTCCATTACCGGGACTCCGAGTGGAGGCTATGGCTACACCTTC. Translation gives CASSSITGTPSGGYGYTF. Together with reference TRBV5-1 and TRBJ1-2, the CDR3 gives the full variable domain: KAGVTQTPRYLIKTRGQQVTLSCSPISGHRSVSWYQQTPGQGLQFLFEYFSETQRNKGNFPGRFSGRQFSNSRSEMNVSTLELGDSALYLCASSSITGTPSGGYGYTFGSGTRLTVV.

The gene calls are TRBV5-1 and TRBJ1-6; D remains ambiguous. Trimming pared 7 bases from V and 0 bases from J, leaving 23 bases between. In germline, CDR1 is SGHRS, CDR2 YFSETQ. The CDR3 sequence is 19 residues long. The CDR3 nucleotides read TGCGCCAGCTCCCGGGCTACATTACTGGGGAGCTCCTATAATTCACCCCTCCACTTT. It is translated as CASSRATLLGSSYNSPLHF.

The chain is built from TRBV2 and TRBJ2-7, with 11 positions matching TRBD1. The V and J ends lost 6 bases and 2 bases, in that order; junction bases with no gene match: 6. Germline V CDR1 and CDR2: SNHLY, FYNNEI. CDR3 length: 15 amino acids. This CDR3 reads CASRSPGQGAYEQYF. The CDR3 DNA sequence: TGTGCCAGCAGGTCACCGGGACAGGGGGCCTACGAGCAGTACTTC.

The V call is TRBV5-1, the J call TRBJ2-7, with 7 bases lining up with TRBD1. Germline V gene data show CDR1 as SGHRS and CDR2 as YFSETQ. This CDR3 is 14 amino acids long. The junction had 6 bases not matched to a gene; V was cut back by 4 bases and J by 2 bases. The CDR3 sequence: CASSTRDRPYEQYF. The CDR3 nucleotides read TGCGCCAGCAGCACCCGGGACAGACCCTACGAGCAGTACTTC.

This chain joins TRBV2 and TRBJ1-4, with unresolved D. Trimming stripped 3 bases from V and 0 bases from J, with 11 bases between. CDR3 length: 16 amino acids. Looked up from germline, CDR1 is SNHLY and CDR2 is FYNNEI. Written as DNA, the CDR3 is TGTGCCAGCAGTGACGGCAGGCGCGCAACTAATGAAAAACTGTTTTTT. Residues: CASSDGRRATNEKLFF.

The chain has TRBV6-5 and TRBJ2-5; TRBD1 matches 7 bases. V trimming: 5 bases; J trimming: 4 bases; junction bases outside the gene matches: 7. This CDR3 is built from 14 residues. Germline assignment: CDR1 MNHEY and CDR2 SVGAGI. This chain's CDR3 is CASSQTTGRETQYF. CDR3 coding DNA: TGTGCCAGCAGTCAGACGACAGGGCGAGAGACCCAGTACTTC.

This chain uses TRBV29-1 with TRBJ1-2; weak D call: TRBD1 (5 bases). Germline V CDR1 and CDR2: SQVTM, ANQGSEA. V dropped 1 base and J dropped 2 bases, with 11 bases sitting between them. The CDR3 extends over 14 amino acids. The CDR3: CSVEGVTENYGYTF. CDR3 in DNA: TGCAGCGTTGAAGGGGTGACAGAAAACTATGGCTACACCTTC.

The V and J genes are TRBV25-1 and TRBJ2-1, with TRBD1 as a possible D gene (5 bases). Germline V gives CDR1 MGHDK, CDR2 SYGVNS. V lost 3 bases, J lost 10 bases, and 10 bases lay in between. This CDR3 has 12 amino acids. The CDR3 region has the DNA TGTGCCAGCAGTGACTCCCGGACAGAGCAGTTCTTC. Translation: CASSDSRTEQFF.

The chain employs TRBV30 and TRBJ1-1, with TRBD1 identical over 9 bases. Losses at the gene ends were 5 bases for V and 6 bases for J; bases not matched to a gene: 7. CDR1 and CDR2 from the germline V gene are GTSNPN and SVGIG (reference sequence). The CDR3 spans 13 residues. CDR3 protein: CAWGTGNRAEAFF. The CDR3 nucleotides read TGTGCCTGGGGGACAGGGAACAGGGCTGAAGCTTTCTTT.

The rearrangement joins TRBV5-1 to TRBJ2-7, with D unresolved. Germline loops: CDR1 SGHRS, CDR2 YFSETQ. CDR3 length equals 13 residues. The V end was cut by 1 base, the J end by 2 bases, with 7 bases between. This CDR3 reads CASSLLSTYEQYF. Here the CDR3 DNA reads TGCGCCAGCAGCTTGCTATCCACCTACGAGCAGTACTTC.

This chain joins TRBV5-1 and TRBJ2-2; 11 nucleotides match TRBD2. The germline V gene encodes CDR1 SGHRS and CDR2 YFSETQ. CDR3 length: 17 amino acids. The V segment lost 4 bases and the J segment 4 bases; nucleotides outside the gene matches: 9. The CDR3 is CASSPIAGGPGTGELFF. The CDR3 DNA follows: TGCGCCAGCAGCCCAATAGCGGGAGGGCCGGGCACCGGGGAGCTGTTTTTT.

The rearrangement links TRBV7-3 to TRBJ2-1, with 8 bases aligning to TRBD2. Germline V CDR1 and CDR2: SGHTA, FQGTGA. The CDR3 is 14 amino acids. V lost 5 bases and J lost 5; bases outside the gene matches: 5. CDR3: CASSKGSGNNEQFF. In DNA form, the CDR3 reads TGTGCCAGCAGCAAAGGTAGCGGGAACAATGAGCAGTTCTTC.

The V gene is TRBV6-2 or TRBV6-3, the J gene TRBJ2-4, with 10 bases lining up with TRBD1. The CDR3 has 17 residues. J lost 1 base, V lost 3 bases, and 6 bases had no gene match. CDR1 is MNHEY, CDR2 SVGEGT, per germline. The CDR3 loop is CASSYLGQGFAKNIQYF. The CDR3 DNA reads TGTGCCAGCAGTTATCTGGGACAGGGGTTTGCCAAAAACATTCAGTACTTC.

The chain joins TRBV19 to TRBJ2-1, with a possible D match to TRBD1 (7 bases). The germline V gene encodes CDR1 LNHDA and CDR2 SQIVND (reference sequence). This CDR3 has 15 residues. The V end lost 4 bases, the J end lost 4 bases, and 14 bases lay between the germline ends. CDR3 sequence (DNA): TGTGCCAGTAGTAAGCCGCGGGACAGATACAATGAGCAGTTCTTC. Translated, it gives CASSKPRDRYNEQFF.

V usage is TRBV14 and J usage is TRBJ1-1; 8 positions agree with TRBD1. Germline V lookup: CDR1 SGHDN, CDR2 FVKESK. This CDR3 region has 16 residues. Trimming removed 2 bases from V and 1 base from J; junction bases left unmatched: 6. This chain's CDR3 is CASSQLTGVGNTEAFF. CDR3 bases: TGTGCCAGCAGCCAATTGACAGGGGTCGGGAACACTGAAGCTTTCTTT.

The CDR3 loop reads CASSWAAGDYEQYF. In nucleotides, the CDR3 is TGTGCCAGTAGTTGGGCAGCTGGTGACTACGAGCAGTACTTC. The V gene is TRBV19, the J gene TRBJ2-7, with D unresolved. Looked up from germline, CDR1 is LNHDA and CDR2 is SQIVND (reference sequence). V was clipped by 5 bases and J by 3 bases, with 14 bases between them. The CDR3 is 14 residues long.

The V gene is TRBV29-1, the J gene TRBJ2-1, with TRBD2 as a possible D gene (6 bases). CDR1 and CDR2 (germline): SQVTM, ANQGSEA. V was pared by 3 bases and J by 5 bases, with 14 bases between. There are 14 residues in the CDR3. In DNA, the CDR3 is TGCAGCGTTGATCCGGCGGGAATCAACAATGAGCAGTTCTTC. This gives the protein CSVDPAGINNEQFF.